This T cell receptor (beta chain) is from a study of T cell responses to AZD1222 COVID-19 vaccine (dated by TCRdb to the early 2020s). Describing the broader study: AZD1222 recipients with second doses at about 4 weeks or about 12 weeks were pooled, because spike-specific TCR depth and breadth did not differ between schedules. Trial participants were enrolled by age into 18-55, 56-69 and 70-plus year subgroups, with approximately 150, 30 and 60 TCR-sequenced participants respectively. TCR sequencing was performed for 230 to 250 trial participants, of whom roughly 200 were given two doses of AZD1222 and about 25 were given two doses of MenACWY control vaccine.

The CDR3 regions of human TCRbeta chains were analyzed by immunosequencing. In the original analysis: TCRs in the repertoires were matched against a reference library of SARS-CoV-2-specific TCRs that had been generated with the MIRA antigen-specificity platform. Breadth was defined as the fraction of unique TCRs that were SARS-CoV-2-associated, and depth was defined as the fraction of total T cells that were SARS-CoV-2-associated. Each spike-specific TCR was assigned to its reactive spike region and to a CD4 or CD8 class using the MIRA data. Log10-transformed breadth and depth values were compared by one-way ANOVA with Sidak's multiple comparisons tests. TCRdb's version of the immuneACCESS table is confined to in-frame rearrangements and falls short of the full clone set. An unresolved V gene accounts for under half of the shortfall where checked; the remainder is of unknown origin. V and J calls and clone size follow that table, whereas D and trimming were derived from the DNA. This sample has more than 60,000 clones in its table, and more than 65% of those were observed once. 20% of the sample is held by the ten biggest clonotypes.

As to this clone: Its antigen has not been determined. Base-call qualities are not available, and no considerably larger clone is one nucleotide away.

What the work shows at the level of the full study, not this receptor alone: Most participants were white British and females outnumbered males, and the authors suggested that clonal diversity may have been underestimated. Reportedly, almost half of the unique spike-specific TCRs recognized epitopes lying outside the regions that are mutated in the B.1.351 and B.1.1.7 variants. After two AZD1222 doses, both the breadth and the depth of spike-specific TCRs were significantly higher than at day 0 and than in MenACWY recipients. CD4 TCRs associated with the vaccine covered the entire spike protein, and the dominant responses were in regions 160-218 and 743-854. The 56-69-year group was small, and its depth increase did not reach significance, likely because of low power. Conclusions about previously exposed vaccinees are limited because only six or seven AZD1222 recipients were SARS-CoV-2 seropositive at baseline. No day 14 peak-response samples were available, so repertoires were characterized only after the peak T cell response.

The time point label for this specimen denotes: baseline before first vaccination. Vaccinee samples came from UK trials COV001 and COV002, including a single-blind randomized controlled phase 2/3 trial of AZD1222 (ChAdOx1 nCoV-19) in healthy adults. For TCRbeta chain sequencing, PBMC samples from trial participants were taken at day 0 and at day 28 after the second dose. The sample was peripheral blood, taken on day 0 of AZD1222 vaccination. The origin of this receptor is an adult in good health.

The CDR3 in this case is CASSFPSGRTDTQYF. The DNA is as follows: TGTGCCAGCAGCTTCCCCAGCGGGAGGACAGATACGCAGTATTTT. The chain couples TRBV11-2 to TRBJ2-3, and 9 junction bases match TRBD2. The germline V gene specifies SGHAT as CDR1 and FQNNGV as CDR2. Unmatched junction bases come to 4, with V trimmed by 3 bases and J by 3 bases. Counted from cysteine to phenylalanine, this CDR3 has 15 amino acids. Just the 45-base CDR3 DNA is kept, in frame starting at base 1.